A single count supports the clone carrying this T cell receptor beta chain. J gave up 2 bases and V 3 bases, and 9 bases lay outside the gene matches. CDR1 MNHNS and CDR2 SASEGT come from the germline V gene. CDR3 length: 16 residues. The donors, all healthy, were Caucasians living in Russia, aged about 6 to 100. The extraction recovered at least 5 micrograms of total RNA per sample. The data were obtained in a study of blood T cells in healthy people across ages. Turning to the study itself: With template switching, about one barcoded beta molecule was captured per two T cells.

Next came a second PCR, run for about 7 to 12 cycles, which used a sample-barcoded 5' primer along with a J-beta primer mix. All samples gave at least 3 million CDR3-containing paired-end reads. One entry per CDR3 protein, called by TCRdb with MiXCR from the 5' RACE reads. This table holds over 1.5 million distinct CDR3 sequences, just under 50% found once. J is TRBJ2-7 and V is TRBV6-1; 8 nucleotides match TRBD2. Sequencing was done on a sample of blood. The receptor's source is a woman between 35 and 50 years old in good health. The CDR3 reads CASSDPSGSKPYEQYF. The CDR3 DNA sequence: TGTGCCAGCAGTGACCCTAGCGGGTCGAAACCCTACGAGCAGTACTTC.